Listed below are T cell receptor beta chains from one sample, sequenced in a study of blood T cell repertoires in COVID-19. TCRdb keeps only in-frame clones here, not all; method: immunoSEQ multiplex PCR. The repertoire holds around 230,000 clones, with around 85% as singletons. Material: peripheral blood. The receptors were sampled from a woman aged 80 or over with acute or convalescent COVID-19. Both conserved end residues are part of each CDR3. A D gene is named only where the DNA matches it firmly. Clone size is given for some rows only: seen once, a few or many times, or a class if the clone is expanded.

D	V	J	size	CDR3	DNA
-	TRBV11-2	TRBJ2-7	few	CASSLVSSPYEQYF	TGTGCCAGCAGCTTAGTTTCCTCCCCCTACGAGCAGTACTTC
-	TRBV7-9	TRBJ1-2	once	CASTPSGSNYGYTF	TGTGCCAGCACCCCTTCGGGGTCAAACTATGGCTACACCTTC
-	TRBV7-9	TRBJ2-7	once	CASSLAAGHEQYF	TGTGCCAGCAGCTTAGCGGCTGGCCACGAGCAGTACTTC
-	TRBV9	TRBJ1-3	-	CASSASPGDTIYF	TGTGCCAGCAGCGCCTCACCGGGAGACACCATATATTTT
-	TRBV19	TRBJ1-1	-	CASSINIPTEAFF	TGTGCCAGTAGTATCAACATACCAACTGAAGCTTTCTTT
-	TRBV19	TRBJ1-1	-	CASKSLGVGTEAFF	TGTGCCAGTAAGTCCCTCGGGGTCGGCACTGAAGCTTTCTTT
-	TRBV28	TRBJ1-6	few	CASMRSLTINSPLHF	TGTGCCAGCATGCGGAGCCTCACAATCAATTCACCCCTCCACTTT
-	TRBV3-1/TRBV3-2	TRBJ1-1	-	CASSQVQNTEAFF	TGTGCCAGCAGCCAAGTACAGAACACTGAAGCTTTCTTT
TRBD1	TRBV3-1/TRBV3-2	TRBJ1-6	-	CASSPTGGFYNSPLHF	TGTGCCAGCAGCCCCACAGGGGGCTTCTATAATTCACCCCTCCACTTT
-	TRBV5-1	TRBJ2-2	-	CASSLNGVGELFF	TGCGCCAGCAGCTTAAACGGTGTCGGGGAGCTGTTTTTT
-	TRBV30	TRBJ1-3	-	CAWSGQVGNTIYF	TGTGCCTGGAGTGGACAGGTCGGAAACACCATATATTTT
TRBD2	TRBV5-4	TRBJ2-1	-	CASRESPTSENNEQFF	TGTGCCAGCAGGGAATCCCCGACTAGCGAGAACAATGAGCAGTTCTTC
TRBD1	TRBV2	TRBJ1-5	-	CASNYRGGPQHF	TGTGCCAGCAACTACAGGGGAGGGCCCCAGCATTTT
TRBD1	TRBV3-1/TRBV3-2	TRBJ2-7	-	CASSQGTGGVYEQYF	TGTGCCAGCAGCCAGGGGACAGGGGGCGTTTACGAGCAGTACTTC
TRBD1	TRBV3-1/TRBV3-2	TRBJ1-3	once	CASSQAQGANTIYF	TGTGCCAGCAGCCAAGCACAGGGGGCCAACACCATATATTTT
TRBD1	TRBV5-1	TRBJ1-2	once	CASSLGQGGYGYTF	TGCGCCAGCAGCTTGGGACAGGGGGGCTATGGCTACACCTTC
TRBD2	TRBV5-4	TRBJ2-3	-	CASSAGGPSSTDTQYF	TGTGCCAGCAGCGCGGGGGGCCCTTCAAGCACAGATACGCAGTATTTT
TRBD1	TRBV2	TRBJ1-4	-	CASQGVFNEKLFF	TGTGCCAGCCAGGGGGTGTTTAATGAAAAACTGTTTTTT
TRBD2	TRBV5-1	TRBJ2-1	once	CASSLSGAYNEQFF	TGCGCCAGCAGCCTTAGCGGGGCCTACAATGAGCAGTTCTTC
TRBD1	TRBV6-8	TRBJ1-6	-	CASSLGQGLHPTSSYNSPLHF	TGTGCCAGCAGTCTTGGACAGGGTTTACATCCGACGAGCTCCTATAATTCACCCCTCCACTTT
-	TRBV30	TRBJ2-1	-	CAWSDGQYNEQFF	TGTGCCTGGAGTGATGGACAGTACAATGAGCAGTTCTTC
-	TRBV20-1	TRBJ2-3	-	CSASVTASTDTQYF	TGCAGTGCTAGTGTTACAGCTAGCACAGATACGCAGTATTTT
TRBD2	TRBV9	TRBJ2-2	-	CASSVGSSGPTGELFF	TGTGCCAGCAGCGTAGGCTCTAGCGGGCCCACCGGGGAGCTGTTTTTT
-	TRBV5-8	TRBJ2-7	-	CASSPDLGVMSYEQYF	TGTGCCAGCAGCCCGGACCTCGGGGTAATGTCCTACGAGCAGTACTTC
-	TRBV5-1	TRBJ2-3	-	CASSLAGGSTDTQYF	TGCGCCAGCAGCTTGGCGGGCGGGAGCACAGATACGCAGTATTTT
-	TRBV4-1	TRBJ2-2	-	CASSQDRTLRQELFF	TGCGCCAGCAGCCAAGATCGGACTCTGCGACAGGAGCTGTTTTTT
-	TRBV11-2	TRBJ1-1	-	CASSLAGQRNTEAFF	TGTGCCAGCAGCTTAGCGGGACAAAGGAACACTGAAGCTTTCTTT
TRBD2	TRBV9	TRBJ2-1	-	CASSLTSGGSSYNEQFF	TGTGCCAGCAGCCTCACTAGCGGGGGATCTTCCTACAATGAGCAGTTCTTC
TRBD1	TRBV6-5	TRBJ1-4	-	CASSYSGGEEKLFF	TGTGCCAGCAGTTACTCAGGGGGCGAAGAAAAACTGTTTTTT
-	TRBV12-3/TRBV12-4	TRBJ1-1	many	CASSLAEDTEAFF	TGTGCCAGCAGTTTAGCTGAGGACACTGAAGCTTTCTTT
TRBD1	TRBV6-1	TRBJ2-2	-	CASSERQGVRTGELFF	TGTGCCAGCAGTGAGCGACAGGGGGTTCGCACCGGGGAGCTGTTTTTT
TRBD1	TRBV30	TRBJ1-1	-	CAWSKFRDRGLSMGKPEAFF	TGTGCCTGGAGTAAATTCCGGGACAGGGGGCTTTCGATGGGGAAACCTGAAGCTTTCTTT
-	TRBV5-1	TRBJ1-1	-	CASSLAGGEGTEAFF	TGCGCCAGCAGCTTGGCAGGAGGGGAGGGCACTGAAGCTTTCTTT
-	TRBV2	TRBJ1-1	-	CASSDRGIGNTEAFF	TGTGCCAGCAGTGACAGGGGCATAGGGAACACTGAAGCTTTCTTT
TRBD1	TRBV6-5	TRBJ2-7	once	CASSRTGTGGNEQYF	TGTGCCAGCAGTCGAACCGGGACAGGGGGCAACGAGCAGTACTTC
-	TRBV6-5	TRBJ1-3	-	CASSPQGIGNTIYF	TGTGCCAGCAGTCCCCAGGGAATTGGAAACACCATATATTTT